The TCR beta chain under discussion was sequenced for a study of blood T cell repertoires in COVID-19. Looking at the study overall: Acute-phase and convalescent COVID-19 samples originated in the United States, Italy and Spain. T cells, B-cell-depleted T cells, or PBMCs provided the cDNA or gDNA that served as material.

Methods used by the authors: Counts of nucleated cells, estimated from reference gene primer amplification, were obtained. Libraries were prepared by immunoSEQ multiplex PCR; TCRdb keeps only in-frame clonotypes and omits some of them. From that table come the V and J calls and clone size; the DNA was used to work out D and trimming. Of about 78,000 clones detected, about 85% appear once; the ten largest clones hold approximately 6.2%. This receptor was identified in a man aged 55 to 70 with active or convalescent COVID-19. Input material: peripheral blood.

The CDR3 region is CASSQALRDTQYF. CDR3 sequence (DNA): TGTGCCAGCAGCCAAGCGCTGAGAGATACGCAGTATTTT. The V and J genes are TRBV3-1 (or the pseudogene TRBV3-2) and TRBJ2-3; D not certain. V lost 1 base, J lost 5 bases, and 7 bases lay in between. The CDR3 consists of 13 residues. CDR1 and CDR2 from the germline V gene are LGHDT and YNNKEL (reference sequence).